Listed below are T cell receptor beta chains from one sample, sequenced in a study of blood T cell repertoires in COVID-19. Profiling relied on immunoSEQ multiplex PCR, and the TCRdb table lists in-frame clones only, not all of them. The table shows around 82,000 clones, with around 85% occurring only once. The sequencing sample was made of peripheral blood. These receptors came from a man aged 45 to 65 with COVID-19, enrolled during active disease. Each CDR3 is given with its conserved first and last residue. The order of the fields is D gene, CDR3 length, J gene, clone size, V gene, CDR3 DNA, CDR3 protein. D genes are given only for firm matches. Size is stated for part of the rows, as once, few or many counts, or as a class when the clone is expanded.

d_call: NA
cdr3_length: 16
j_call: TRBJ1-1
clone_size: NA
v_call: TRBV7-2
cdr3_nt: TGTGCCAGCAGCCCCAAATCAGGGGCGGGGAACACTGAAGCTTTCTTT
cdr3_aa: CASSPKSGAGNTEAFF

d_call: NA
cdr3_length: 14
j_call: TRBJ2-1
clone_size: NA
v_call: TRBV11-3
cdr3_nt: TGTGCCAGCAGCGTCGGGAGCTCCCTGGGGGAGCAGTTCTTC
cdr3_aa: CASSVGSSLGEQFF

d_call: NA
cdr3_length: 11
j_call: TRBJ2-7
clone_size: NA
v_call: TRBV7-9
cdr3_nt: TGTGCCAGCAGCCATAGTGGCGAGCAGTACTTC
cdr3_aa: CASSHSGEQYF

d_call: TRBD2
cdr3_length: 16
j_call: TRBJ2-3
clone_size: NA
v_call: TRBV6-5
cdr3_nt: TGTGCCAGCAGTTCCCTAGCGGGGCCGGGGACAGATACGCAGTATTTT
cdr3_aa: CASSSLAGPGTDTQYF

d_call: TRBD1
cdr3_length: 16
j_call: TRBJ1-3
clone_size: NA
v_call: TRBV27
cdr3_nt: TGTGCCAGCAGTCGAAGGGACAGGGGAAGCGAAAACACCATATATTTT
cdr3_aa: CASSRRDRGSENTIYF

d_call: TRBD2
cdr3_length: 14
j_call: TRBJ2-7
clone_size: NA
v_call: TRBV25-1
cdr3_nt: TGTGCCAGCAGCCTAGCGGGTGGGGCCTACGAGCAGTACTTC
cdr3_aa: CASSLAGGAYEQYF

d_call: TRBD1
cdr3_length: 14
j_call: TRBJ2-1
clone_size: NA
v_call: TRBV5-1
cdr3_nt: TGCGCCAGCAGCGGACAGGGCGCCTACAATGAGCAGTTCTTC
cdr3_aa: CASSGQGAYNEQFF

d_call: NA
cdr3_length: 15
j_call: TRBJ1-2
clone_size: once
v_call: TRBV2
cdr3_nt: TGTGCCAGCAGTGAAAGTAGCCAGACCATTTATGGCTACACCTTC
cdr3_aa: CASSESSQTIYGYTF

d_call: TRBD1
cdr3_length: 12
j_call: TRBJ1-2
clone_size: NA
v_call: TRBV30
cdr3_nt: TGTGCCTGGTCAGGGGGACTCTATGGCTACACCTTC
cdr3_aa: CAWSGGLYGYTF

d_call: TRBD2
cdr3_length: 15
j_call: TRBJ2-5
clone_size: NA
v_call: TRBV9
cdr3_nt: TGTGCCAGCAGCGGGCTGGGACTAGCGCAAGAGACCCAGTACTTC
cdr3_aa: CASSGLGLAQETQYF

d_call: NA
cdr3_length: 13
j_call: TRBJ1-1
clone_size: NA
v_call: TRBV19
cdr3_nt: TGTGCCAGTAGTACTCAGCGCCACACTGAAGCTTTCTTT
cdr3_aa: CASSTQRHTEAFF

d_call: TRBD2
cdr3_length: 14
j_call: TRBJ2-5
clone_size: NA
v_call: TRBV28
cdr3_nt: TGTGCCAGCATATCGGGAGGCCTTCGAGAGACCCAGTACTTC
cdr3_aa: CASISGGLRETQYF

d_call: NA
cdr3_length: 15
j_call: TRBJ2-6
clone_size: NA
v_call: TRBV19
cdr3_nt: TGTGCCAGTAAGCAGGTAAACTCTGGGGCCAACGTCCTGACTTTC
cdr3_aa: CASKQVNSGANVLTF

d_call: TRBD1
cdr3_length: 15
j_call: TRBJ1-4
clone_size: NA
v_call: TRBV7-2
cdr3_nt: TGTGCCAGCAGCTTATACAGGGGCGTCTATGAAAAACTGTTTTTT
cdr3_aa: CASSLYRGVYEKLFF

d_call: TRBD1
cdr3_length: 18
j_call: TRBJ1-4
clone_size: NA
v_call: TRBV6-1
cdr3_nt: TGTGCCAGCAGTGAAGGGGTACAGGGGAGTGCAACTAATGAAAAACTGTTTTTT
cdr3_aa: CASSEGVQGSATNEKLFF

d_call: NA
cdr3_length: 15
j_call: TRBJ1-6
clone_size: once
v_call: TRBV2
cdr3_nt: TGTGCCAGCAGTGAAGCTGAGGCAGCGGGATCACCCCTCCACTTT
cdr3_aa: CASSEAEAAGSPLHF

d_call: NA
cdr3_length: 14
j_call: TRBJ2-3
clone_size: NA
v_call: TRBV18
cdr3_nt: TGTGCCAGCTCACGTGATCGCCTCGGGGATACGCAGTATTTT
cdr3_aa: CASSRDRLGDTQYF

d_call: NA
cdr3_length: 14
j_call: TRBJ2-2
clone_size: NA
v_call: TRBV30
cdr3_nt: TGTGCCTGGAGTGTTCTATTAAACACCGGGGAGCTGTTTTTT
cdr3_aa: CAWSVLLNTGELFF

d_call: NA
cdr3_length: 15
j_call: TRBJ1-5
clone_size: NA
v_call: TRBV28
cdr3_nt: TGTGCCAGCAGCCTACCGGGGCAGGGGAAGAGGACCCAGCATTTT
cdr3_aa: CASSLPGQGKRTQHF

d_call: NA
cdr3_length: 17
j_call: TRBJ1-6
clone_size: NA
v_call: TRBV3-1/TRBV3-2
cdr3_nt: TGTGCCAGCAGCCAAAGGGCGGGGGTTACCTATAATTCACCCCTCCACTTT
cdr3_aa: CASSQRAGVTYNSPLHF

d_call: NA
cdr3_length: 16
j_call: TRBJ2-7
clone_size: NA
v_call: TRBV13
cdr3_nt: TGTGCCAGCAGCCCCCGGGGCGGGGTCGCCCTACGTGAGCAGTACTTC
cdr3_aa: CASSPRGGVALREQYF

d_call: TRBD1
cdr3_length: 15
j_call: TRBJ2-3
clone_size: NA
v_call: TRBV5-6
cdr3_nt: TGTGCCAGCAACCGACAGGGAATAGGCACAGATACGCAGTATTTT
cdr3_aa: CASNRQGIGTDTQYF

d_call: NA
cdr3_length: 14
j_call: TRBJ2-2
clone_size: NA
v_call: TRBV11-2
cdr3_nt: TGTGCCAGCAGCTTAGATCGGAACACCGGGGAGCTGTTTTTT
cdr3_aa: CASSLDRNTGELFF

d_call: NA
cdr3_length: 18
j_call: TRBJ2-2
clone_size: NA
v_call: TRBV6-1
cdr3_nt: TGTGCCAGCAGTGACGGGTATACCGGGAGCTTAGGGACCGGGGAGCTGTTTTTT
cdr3_aa: CASSDGYTGSLGTGELFF

d_call: NA
cdr3_length: 16
j_call: TRBJ1-3
clone_size: NA
v_call: TRBV5-1
cdr3_nt: TGCGCCAGCAGCTTGACGGGGGGTTCGTCTGGAAACACCATATATTTT
cdr3_aa: CASSLTGGSSGNTIYF

d_call: NA
cdr3_length: 16
j_call: TRBJ1-1
clone_size: NA
v_call: TRBV7-9
cdr3_nt: TGTGCCAGCAGCTTAACCCCCGCCGACGGGGTCACTGAAGCTTTCTTT
cdr3_aa: CASSLTPADGVTEAFF

d_call: TRBD1
cdr3_length: 17
j_call: TRBJ1-1
clone_size: NA
v_call: TRBV30
cdr3_nt: TGTGCCTATGTCCCACACCCAGGGGGACGGCTGAACACTGAAGCTTTCTTT
cdr3_aa: CAYVPHPGGRLNTEAFF

d_call: NA
cdr3_length: 15
j_call: TRBJ2-2
clone_size: NA
v_call: TRBV5-5
cdr3_nt: TGTGCCAGCAGCTTGGGGGGCGGGGACACCGGGGAGCTGTTTTTT
cdr3_aa: CASSLGGGDTGELFF

d_call: TRBD2
cdr3_length: 15
j_call: TRBJ2-1
clone_size: NA
v_call: TRBV6-5
cdr3_nt: TGTGCCAGCAGGAGTAGCGGAGCGGGGAACAATGAGCAGTTCTTC
cdr3_aa: CASRSSGAGNNEQFF

d_call: NA
cdr3_length: 12
j_call: TRBJ1-1
clone_size: once
v_call: TRBV7-9
cdr3_nt: TGTGCCAGCAGCTTATTGCGGGGTGAAGCTTTCTTT
cdr3_aa: CASSLLRGEAFF

d_call: NA
cdr3_length: 17
j_call: TRBJ2-4
clone_size: NA
v_call: TRBV29-1
cdr3_nt: TGCAGCGTTGAGATGACAGTAGCTTCTCTAGCCAAAAACATTCAGTACTTC
cdr3_aa: CSVEMTVASLAKNIQYF

d_call: TRBD1
cdr3_length: 14
j_call: TRBJ1-4
clone_size: NA
v_call: TRBV7-9
cdr3_nt: TGTGCCAGCAGCCCCGGGACAGCGCTTGAAAAACTGTTTTTT
cdr3_aa: CASSPGTALEKLFF

d_call: NA
cdr3_length: 12
j_call: TRBJ1-6
clone_size: NA
v_call: TRBV5-1
cdr3_nt: TGCGCCAGCAGCCGAGGGAATTCACCCCTCCACTTT
cdr3_aa: CASSRGNSPLHF

d_call: TRBD1
cdr3_length: 17
j_call: TRBJ2-5
clone_size: few
v_call: TRBV18
cdr3_nt: TGTGCCAGCTCACCCAGCCTATCACAGGGGGTTTTGGAGACCCAGTACTTC
cdr3_aa: CASSPSLSQGVLETQYF

d_call: TRBD1
cdr3_length: 15
j_call: TRBJ2-7
clone_size: NA
v_call: TRBV6-5
cdr3_nt: TGTGCCAGCAGTCGTACCGGGACAGGCTCCTACGAGCAGTACTTC
cdr3_aa: CASSRTGTGSYEQYF

d_call: NA
cdr3_length: 16
j_call: TRBJ1-3
clone_size: once
v_call: TRBV5-6
cdr3_nt: TGTGCCAGCAGCCTCAGGTTCTTGGTACCCGGAAACACCATATATTTT
cdr3_aa: CASSLRFLVPGNTIYF

d_call: NA
cdr3_length: 15
j_call: TRBJ2-7
clone_size: NA
v_call: TRBV4-3
cdr3_nt: TGCGCCAGCAGCCAAGATCAAGGGGCTTCCTACGAGCAGTACTTC
cdr3_aa: CASSQDQGASYEQYF

d_call: NA
cdr3_length: 15
j_call: TRBJ2-1
clone_size: NA
v_call: TRBV18
cdr3_nt: TGTGCCAGCTCCGGGGGTAGCGGTAGGACGGCTGAGCAGTTCTTC
cdr3_aa: CASSGGSGRTAEQFF

d_call: NA
cdr3_length: 13
j_call: TRBJ1-1
clone_size: NA
v_call: TRBV6-5
cdr3_nt: TGTGCCAGCAGCAGCCGGGAGAACACTGAAGCTTTCTTT
cdr3_aa: CASSSRENTEAFF

d_call: NA
cdr3_length: 16
j_call: TRBJ1-5
clone_size: few
v_call: TRBV19
cdr3_nt: TGTGCCAGTAGTAGTACAGGGTCCAATAGCAATCAGCCCCAGCATTTT
cdr3_aa: CASSSTGSNSNQPQHF

d_call: NA
cdr3_length: 15
j_call: TRBJ2-4
clone_size: NA
v_call: TRBV4-1
cdr3_nt: TGCGCCAGCGGAGAACAGGGTGCGGGAGCCGGCATTCAGTACTTC
cdr3_aa: CASGEQGAGAGIQYF

d_call: NA
cdr3_length: 13
j_call: TRBJ2-4
clone_size: NA
v_call: TRBV9
cdr3_nt: TGTGCCAGCAGCGTAGACTACGGGAACATTCAGTACTTC
cdr3_aa: CASSVDYGNIQYF

d_call: NA
cdr3_length: 14
j_call: TRBJ1-1
clone_size: NA
v_call: TRBV28
cdr3_nt: TGTGCCAGCAGGCCGGCACAGGCGAACACTGAAGCTTTCTTT
cdr3_aa: CASRPAQANTEAFF

d_call: TRBD2
cdr3_length: 16
j_call: TRBJ2-1
clone_size: NA
v_call: TRBV19
cdr3_nt: TGTGCCAGTAGTTTGATAGCGGGAGTAAGCTACAATGAGCAGTTCTTC
cdr3_aa: CASSLIAGVSYNEQFF

d_call: NA
cdr3_length: 17
j_call: TRBJ1-4
clone_size: NA
v_call: TRBV27
cdr3_nt: TGTGCCAGCAGTTTATACGAGCCCGAAACAACTAATGAAAAACTGTTTTTT
cdr3_aa: CASSLYEPETTNEKLFF

d_call: TRBD2
cdr3_length: 20
j_call: TRBJ2-2
clone_size: NA
v_call: TRBV4-1
cdr3_nt: TGCGCCAGCAGCTCCGACCACTTGATTGGACTAGCGGGAGTCACCGGGGAGCTGTTTTTT
cdr3_aa: CASSSDHLIGLAGVTGELFF

d_call: TRBD1
cdr3_length: 15
j_call: TRBJ1-2
clone_size: once
v_call: TRBV6-6
cdr3_nt: TGTGCCAGCAGTTTTGACAGGGGTACGCGGTATGGCTACACCTTC
cdr3_aa: CASSFDRGTRYGYTF

d_call: TRBD1
cdr3_length: 17
j_call: TRBJ2-6
clone_size: NA
v_call: TRBV5-5
cdr3_nt: TGTGCCAGCAGTTCCCAGGGGGCGACATCTGGGGCCAACGTCCTGACTTTC
cdr3_aa: CASSSQGATSGANVLTF

d_call: NA
cdr3_length: 16
j_call: TRBJ2-3
clone_size: NA
v_call: TRBV14
cdr3_nt: TGTGCCAGCAGCCAAGATAAGGGGGGGCGCCCAGATACGCAGTATTTT
cdr3_aa: CASSQDKGGRPDTQYF

d_call: NA
cdr3_length: 17
j_call: TRBJ1-3
clone_size: NA
v_call: TRBV7-2
cdr3_nt: TGTGCCAGCAGCTTAGGCAACAGAATTTACTCTGGAAACACCATATATTTT
cdr3_aa: CASSLGNRIYSGNTIYF

d_call: NA
cdr3_length: 15
j_call: TRBJ2-3
clone_size: NA
v_call: TRBV5-1
cdr3_nt: TGCGCCAGCAGCTTGGAGTCGGGAGAAACAGATACGCAGTATTTT
cdr3_aa: CASSLESGETDTQYF

d_call: NA
cdr3_length: 17
j_call: TRBJ2-2
clone_size: once
v_call: TRBV5-6
cdr3_nt: TGTGCCAGCAGCTTAGGGGAATTGAGACTGAACACCGGGGAGCTGTTTTTT
cdr3_aa: CASSLGELRLNTGELFF

d_call: TRBD2
cdr3_length: 15
j_call: TRBJ2-3
clone_size: once
v_call: TRBV24-1
cdr3_nt: TGTGCCACCAGCCACGGGGGGGTACTCACAGATACGCAGTATTTT
cdr3_aa: CATSHGGVLTDTQYF

d_call: TRBD1
cdr3_length: 17
j_call: TRBJ2-2
clone_size: NA
v_call: TRBV7-8
cdr3_nt: TGTGCCAGCAGCCTCCGGACAGGCCAAACGAACACCGGGGAGCTGTTTTTT
cdr3_aa: CASSLRTGQTNTGELFF

d_call: TRBD1
cdr3_length: 19
j_call: TRBJ1-4
clone_size: NA
v_call: TRBV28
cdr3_nt: TGTGCCAGCAGTTTATTACGTCCCGGGACAGGGGGAACTAATGAAAAACTGTTTTTT
cdr3_aa: CASSLLRPGTGGTNEKLFF

d_call: NA
cdr3_length: 14
j_call: TRBJ1-5
clone_size: once
v_call: TRBV2
cdr3_nt: TGTGCCAGCAGTCTCCCACCGGGGGGACAGCCCCAGCATTTT
cdr3_aa: CASSLPPGGQPQHF

d_call: TRBD1
cdr3_length: 13
j_call: TRBJ2-1
clone_size: NA
v_call: TRBV7-3
cdr3_nt: TGTGCCAGCAGCTTGGGACAGTACAATGAGCAGTTCTTC
cdr3_aa: CASSLGQYNEQFF

d_call: NA
cdr3_length: 15
j_call: TRBJ1-1
clone_size: NA
v_call: TRBV6-5
cdr3_nt: TGTGCCACCACACCAAAGACAGGTCATGACACTGAAGCTTTCTTT
cdr3_aa: CATTPKTGHDTEAFF

d_call: NA
cdr3_length: 16
j_call: TRBJ2-7
clone_size: NA
v_call: TRBV12-2
cdr3_nt: TGTGCAAGTCGCTTAGGTCGCAAGCGGGGTACCTACGAGCAGTACTTC
cdr3_aa: CASRLGRKRGTYEQYF